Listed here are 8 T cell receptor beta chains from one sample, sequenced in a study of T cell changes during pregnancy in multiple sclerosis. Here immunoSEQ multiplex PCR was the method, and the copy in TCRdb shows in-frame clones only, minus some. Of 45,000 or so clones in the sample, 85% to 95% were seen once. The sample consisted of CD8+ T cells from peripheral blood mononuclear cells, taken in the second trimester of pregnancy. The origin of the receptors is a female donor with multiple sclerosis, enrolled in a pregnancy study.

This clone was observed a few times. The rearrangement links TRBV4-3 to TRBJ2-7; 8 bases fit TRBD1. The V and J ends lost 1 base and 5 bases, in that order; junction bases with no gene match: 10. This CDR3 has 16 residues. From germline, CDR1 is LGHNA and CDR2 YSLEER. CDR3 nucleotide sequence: TGCGCCAGCAGCCAAGGAGTACCAGGGGGCGGGGACGAGCAGTACTTC. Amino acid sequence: CASSQGVPGGGDEQYF.

This CDR3 is CASSEWSSLEQYF. The CDR3 bases are TGTGCCAGCAGTGAATGGAGTAGTCTCGAGCAGTACTTC. This chain joins TRBV6-1 and TRBJ2-7, with D unresolved. Germline CDR1 and CDR2: MNHNS and SASEGT. This CDR3 comprises 13 residues. The ends were cut back, 2 bases at V and 6 bases at J, with 11 bases in the middle.

CDR3 in DNA: TGTGCCAGCAGCCAAGAAGGAGGGGGGGCTGGGGCCAACGTCCTGACTTTC. Its protein product is CASSQEGGGAGANVLTF. The chain combines TRBV14 with TRBJ2-6; D is perhaps TRBD2 (7 bases). Trimming removed 0 bases from V and 2 bases from J, with 11 bases in between. The CDR3 has 17 residues. CDR1 is SGHDN and CDR2 is FVKESK in the germline V gene.

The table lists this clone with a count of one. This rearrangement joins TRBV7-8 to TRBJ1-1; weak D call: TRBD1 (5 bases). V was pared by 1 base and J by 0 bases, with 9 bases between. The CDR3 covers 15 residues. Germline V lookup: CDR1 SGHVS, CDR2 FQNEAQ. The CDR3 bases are TGTGCCAGCAGCTTAGGCACAGGACTGAACACTGAAGCTTTCTTT. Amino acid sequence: CASSLGTGLNTEAFF.

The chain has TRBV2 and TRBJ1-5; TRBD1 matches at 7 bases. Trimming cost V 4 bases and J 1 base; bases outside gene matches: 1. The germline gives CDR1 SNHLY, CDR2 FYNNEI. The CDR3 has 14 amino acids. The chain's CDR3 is CASSVQGSNQPQHF. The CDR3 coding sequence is TGTGCCAGCAGTGTACAGGGGAGCAATCAGCCCCAGCATTTT. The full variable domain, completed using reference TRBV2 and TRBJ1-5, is EPEVTQTPSHQVTQMGQEVILRCVPISNHLYFYWYRQILGQKVEFLVSFYNNEISEKSEIFDDQFSVERPDGSNFTLKIRSTKLEDSAMYFCASSVQGSNQPQHFGDGTRLSIL.

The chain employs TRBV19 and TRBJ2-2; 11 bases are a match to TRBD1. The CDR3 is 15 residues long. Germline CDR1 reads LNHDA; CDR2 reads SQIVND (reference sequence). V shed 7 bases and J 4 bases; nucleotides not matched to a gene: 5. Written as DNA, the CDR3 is TGTGCCAGTACCCGGACAGGGGGCATCACCGGGGAGCTGTTTTTT. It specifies CASTRTGGITGELFF.

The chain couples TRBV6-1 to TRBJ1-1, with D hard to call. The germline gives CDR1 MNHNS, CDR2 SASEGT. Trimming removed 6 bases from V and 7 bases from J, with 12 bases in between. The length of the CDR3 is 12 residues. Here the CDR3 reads CASSRLGLEAFF. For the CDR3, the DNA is TGTGCCAGCAGCCGACTAGGACTTGAAGCTTTCTTT.

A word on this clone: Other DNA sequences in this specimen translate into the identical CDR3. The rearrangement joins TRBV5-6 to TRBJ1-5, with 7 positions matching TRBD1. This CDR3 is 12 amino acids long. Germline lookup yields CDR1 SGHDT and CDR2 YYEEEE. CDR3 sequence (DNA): TGTGCTAGACAGGGAAGCAATCAGCCCCAGCATTTT. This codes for CARQGSNQPQHF.